Listed here are 19 T cell receptor beta chains from one sample, sequenced in a study of T cell responses to AZD1222 COVID-19 vaccine. Profiled with immunoSEQ multiplex PCR; TCRdb holds only in-frame clones, not every one. The sample consists of some 130,000 clones, 80% to 90% of them appearing once. This specimen consisted of peripheral blood, obtained on day 0 of AZD1222 vaccination. These receptors were obtained from an adult in good health.

The gene calls are TRBV19 and TRBJ2-7; D is unresolved. V gave up 6 bases and J gave up 5 bases, with 11 bases separating them. The CDR3 covers 12 residues. CDR1 and CDR2 (germline): LNHDA, SQIVND (reference sequence). DNA for the CDR3: TGTGCCAGTAGCGGACCCTTTCACGAGCAGTACTTC. This codes for CASSGPFHEQYF. The entire variable domain, with the rest obtained from reference TRBV19 and TRBJ2-7, is as follows: DGGITQSPKYLFRKEGQNVTLSCEQNLNHDAMYWYRQDPGQGLRLIYYSQIVNDFQKGDIAEGYSVSREKKESFPLTVTSAQKNPTAFYLCASSGPFHEQYFGPGTRLTVT.

J is TRBJ1-5 and V is TRBV5-8; unclear D gene. The length of the CDR3 is 12 residues. Germline lookup yields CDR1 SGHTS and CDR2 YDEGEE. V shed 0 bases and J shed 9 bases, with 7 bases lying between them. The CDR3 region is CASSLGLGPQHF. The CDR3 DNA is TGTGCCAGCAGCTTGGGCCTGGGGCCCCAGCATTTT.

This clone was observed once. The CDR3 region is CASSSDPLPGRSGNTIYF. The CDR3 DNA reads TGTGCCAGCAGTTCCGACCCTTTACCGGGCCGCTCTGGAAACACCATATATTTT. This chain joins TRBV28 and TRBJ1-3; D remains unclear. V shed 4 bases and J shed 0 bases, with 19 bases lying between them. CDR1 MDHEN and CDR2 SYDVKM come from the germline V gene. There are 18 residues in the CDR3.

This chain connects TRBV3-1 (or the pseudogene TRBV3-2) to TRBJ1-2; 11 bases agree with TRBD1. Germline CDR1 and CDR2: LGHDT and YNNKEL (reference sequence). CDR3 length: 16 amino acids. Trimming took 4 bases from V and 3 from J; bases not matched to a gene: 7. The CDR3 DNA sequence: TGTGCCAGCAGCCCATGGGACAGGGGGAAAGACTATGGCTACACCTTC. This translates into CASSPWDRGKDYGYTF.

This clone was detected only once. This chain links TRBV5-1 with TRBJ2-3; 11 bases line up with TRBD2. Germline V gene lookup returns CDR1 SGHRS and CDR2 YFSETQ. The CDR3 has 16 amino acids. The ends lost 4 bases at V and 2 bases at J; junction bases unmatched: 6. The CDR3 sequence is CASSPGTSGDTDTQYF. CDR3 in DNA: TGCGCCAGCAGCCCCGGGACTAGCGGCGACACAGATACGCAGTATTTT.

The chain employs TRBV2 and TRBJ1-1, with D possibly TRBD1 on 5 matching bases. The V end lost 6 bases, the J end lost 8 bases, and 7 bases lay between the germline ends. The CDR3 extends over 10 amino acids. From germline, CDR1 is SNHLY and CDR2 FYNNEI. In nucleotides, the CDR3 is TGTGCCAGCAGGGGACTCGAAGCTTTCTTT. Its translation: CASRGLEAFF.

The CDR3 here is CASSLRQDREAFF. The DNA for the CDR3 is TGTGCCAGCAGCTTAAGACAGGACCGCGAAGCTTTCTTT. This chain uses TRBV7-3 with TRBJ1-1; TRBD1 might be the D (6 bases). Germline CDR1 and CDR2: SGHTA and FQGTGA. With 1 base removed from V and 8 bases from J, the gap between germline ends came to 11 bases. There are 13 residues in the CDR3.

CDR3 nucleotides: TGCGCCAGCAGCTTGGCCCCGGGAGTAAATTACGAGCAGTACTTC. Its protein is CASSLAPGVNYEQYF. This chain connects TRBV5-1 to TRBJ2-7, with D possibly TRBD2 on 6 matching bases. The CDR3 contains 15 residues. Trimming left V 0 bases short and J 4 bases short, with 14 bases between. Germline V gene lookup returns CDR1 SGHRS and CDR2 YFSETQ.

Comment on this clone: Other DNA sequences in the same sample also yield this CDR3. The V and J genes are TRBV3-1 (or the pseudogene TRBV3-2) and TRBJ1-2; 9 bases line up with TRBD1. CDR3 length equals 14 residues. In germline, CDR1 is LGHDT, CDR2 YNNKEL (reference sequence). V was clipped by 0 bases and J by 8 bases; unmatched bases: 4. The CDR3: CASSQDQGTGGYTF. Written as DNA, the CDR3 is TGTGCCAGCAGCCAAGATCAGGGGACAGGGGGCTACACCTTC.

The chain is built from TRBV7-3 and TRBJ1-2, with 8 bases aligning to TRBD1. V lost 1 base, J lost 3 bases, and 7 bases stayed unmatched. The CDR3 extends over 16 amino acids. Germline V gene sequence: CDR1 SGHTA, CDR2 FQGTGA. This CDR3 is CASSLKSGQGHYGYTF. The CDR3 bases are TGTGCCAGCAGCTTAAAGAGCGGACAGGGCCACTATGGCTACACCTTC.

The gene calls are TRBV20-1 and TRBJ2-7; D gene ambiguous. This CDR3 comprises 13 residues. Trimming removed 3 bases at V and 2 bases at J, with 11 bases between. CDR1 DFQATT and CDR2 SNEGSKA come from the germline V gene (reference sequence). CDR3 coding DNA: TGCAGTGCTAGTACAGCGCCTCCCTACGAGCAGTACTTC. Amino acids: CSASTAPPYEQYF.

The genes are TRBV14 and TRBJ1-2; 8 bases map to TRBD1. Losses at the gene ends were 1 base for V and 1 base for J; bases not matched to a gene: 5. The CDR3 covers 16 residues. From germline, CDR1 is SGHDN and CDR2 FVKESK. The CDR3 coding sequence is TGTGCCAGCAGCCAAGGCAGGGGGCGAGATAACTATGGCTACACCTTC. Its translation: CASSQGRGRDNYGYTF.

The rearrangement links TRBV11-2 to TRBJ1-2; a possible D gene is TRBD1 (6 bases). The length of the CDR3 is 16 residues. CDR1 is SGHAT and CDR2 is FQNNGV in the germline V gene. V lost 2 bases to trimming and J lost 4 bases, with 17 bases between them. CDR3 sequence (DNA): TGTGCCAGCAGCTTAATTCGGGGGGGCGCTGGCTATGGCTACACCTTC. This gives the protein CASSLIRGGAGYGYTF. The variable domain in full, completed from reference TRBV11-2 and TRBJ1-2, reads EAGVAQSPRYKIIEKRQSVAFWCNPISGHATLYWYQQILGQGPKLLIQFQNNGVVDDSQLPKDRFSAERLKGVDSTLKIQPAKLEDSAVYLCASSLIRGGAGYGYTFGSGTRLTVV.

This chain connects TRBV7-9 to TRBJ1-6, with 10 bases fitting TRBD1. Per the germline V gene, CDR1 is SEHNR and CDR2 is FQNEAQ (reference sequence). Unmatched junction bases numbered 2, after V lost 5 bases and J lost 7 bases. CDR3 length: 14 residues. The CDR3 DNA reads as TGTGCCAGCAGCAGACAGGGGGCCAATTCACCCCTCCACTTT. Translated, it gives CASSRQGANSPLHF.

The CDR3 loop is CASTPGTGRTEAFF. CDR3 bases: TGTGCCAGCACTCCTGGGACAGGGAGAACTGAAGCTTTCTTT. The chain employs TRBV9 and TRBJ1-1; 9 bases are shared with TRBD1. The V gene end was trimmed by 6 bases and the J gene end by 5 bases; junction bases not matched to a gene: 8. The CDR3 runs to 14 residues. The germline gives CDR1 SGDLS, CDR2 YYNGEE.

This CDR3 is CASRERSYEQYF. Written as DNA, the CDR3 is TGTGCCAGCAGGGAGCGGTCCTACGAGCAGTACTTC. This sequence joins TRBV6-5 and TRBJ2-7; a possible D gene is TRBD2 (5 bases). V shed 6 bases and J shed 1 base, with 7 bases lying between them. CDR1 MNHEY and CDR2 SVGAGI come from the germline V gene. This CDR3 is 12 amino acids long.

The genes are TRBV15 and TRBJ1-5, with D possibly TRBD1 on 5 matching bases. The germline V and J ends were trimmed by 1 base and 0 bases, with 19 bases remaining between them. Germline V CDR1 and CDR2: LNHNV, YYDKDF (reference sequence). The CDR3 is 19 residues long. CDR3 amino acids: CATSRAGHPGEDSNQPQHF. The CDR3 DNA sequence: TGTGCCACCAGCAGAGCTGGACACCCGGGCGAGGATAGCAATCAGCCCCAGCATTTT.

The rearrangement links TRBV6-5 to TRBJ1-1; no definite D call. CDR1 and CDR2 from the germline V gene are MNHEY and SVGAGI. Trimming left V 4 bases short and J 1 base short, with 10 bases between. This CDR3 contains 14 residues. The CDR3 DNA follows: TGTGCCAGCAGTTCCGGCCGGCGGAACACTGAAGCTTTCTTT. Translated: CASSSGRRNTEAFF.

The chain carries TRBV11-2 and TRBJ2-7, with TRBD1 matching 7 bases. J was trimmed by 4 bases and V by 7 bases; bases with no gene match: 1. Germline-derived CDR1 and CDR2 are SGHAT and FQNNGV. This CDR3 contains 11 residues. In nucleotides, the CDR3 is TGTGCCAGCAAGACAGGGTACGAGCAGTACTTC. Its translation is CASKTGYEQYF.